These T cell receptor beta chains were read from a single sample in a study of cytomegalovirus exposure and HLA in healthy donors. Method: immunoSEQ multiplex PCR; TCRdb's copy keeps in-frame clones and lacks some. Of fewer than 250,000 clones listed, roughly four fifths are singletons. Material: PBMCs. Receptors were obtained from a woman in her 30s in good health and CMV-seropositive. Both conserved end residues are part of each CDR3. D genes are given only for firm matches. Clone size is given for some rows only: seen once, a few or many times, or a class if the clone is expanded.

v_call	clone_size	j_call	d_call	cdr3_aa	cdr3_nt
TRBV5-6	NA	TRBJ1-3	NA	CASSRGNTIYF	TGTGCCAGCAGCCGAGGGAACACCATATATTTT
TRBV5-1	NA	TRBJ2-7	NA	CASSSRGNSYEQYF	TGCGCCAGCAGCTCCCGGGGGAACTCCTACGAGCAGTACTTC
TRBV25-1	NA	TRBJ2-7	TRBD2	CASSEWGGGAYEQYF	TGTGCCAGCAGTGAATGGGGCGGGGGGGCCTACGAGCAGTACTTC
TRBV19	NA	TRBJ2-7	NA	CASSMGRLFSYEQYF	TGTGCCAGTAGTATGGGCAGGCTCTTCTCCTACGAGCAGTACTTC
TRBV9	NA	TRBJ2-3	TRBD2	CASSARGGQTDTQYF	TGTGCCAGCAGCGCACGCGGGGGTCAGACAGATACGCAGTATTTT
TRBV2	few	TRBJ1-4	NA	CASSDYEKLFF	TGTGCCAGCAGTGACTATGAAAAACTGTTTTTT
TRBV9	NA	TRBJ2-2	NA	CASSVVLAQNTGELFF	TGTGCCAGCAGCGTAGTTCTAGCCCAGAACACCGGGGAGCTGTTTTTT
TRBV4-1	NA	TRBJ2-7	TRBD2	CASSQGRGGPYEQYF	TGCGCCAGCAGCCAGGGACGGGGGGGCCCCTACGAGCAGTACTTC
TRBV5-5	NA	TRBJ2-4	TRBD2	CASRTSAYSAGGNIQYF	TGTGCCAGCAGAACCTCTGCGTATAGTGCGGGGGGAAACATTCAGTACTTC
TRBV7-2	NA	TRBJ2-1	NA	CASSPHGSEYNEQFF	TGTGCCAGCAGCCCGCACGGTAGCGAATACAATGAGCAGTTCTTC
TRBV2	NA	TRBJ1-5	NA	CASSGTYSNQPQHF	TGTGCCAGCAGTGGGACATATAGCAATCAGCCCCAGCATTTT
TRBV15	NA	TRBJ2-1	TRBD2	CATSRAGGYNEQFF	TGTGCCACCAGCCGAGCGGGGGGATACAATGAGCAGTTCTTC
TRBV5-4	few	TRBJ1-6	TRBD1	CASRPGGVGYNSPLHF	TGTGCCAGCAGACCAGGGGGTGTCGGCTATAATTCACCCCTCCACTTT
TRBV28	few	TRBJ2-7	NA	CASSFGWTGDYEQYF	TGTGCCAGCAGTTTCGGCTGGACGGGGGATTACGAGCAGTACTTC
TRBV25-1	NA	TRBJ2-7	TRBD2	CASSGTRLGEQYF	TGTGCCAGCAGTGGGACTAGACTGGGCGAGCAGTACTTC
TRBV9	NA	TRBJ1-5	NA	CASSHTPPPQHF	TGTGCCAGCAGCCACACCCCTCCGCCCCAGCATTTT
TRBV9	NA	TRBJ1-1	NA	CASSTLKRGRAFF	TGTGCCAGCAGCACCCTAAAAAGGGGGAGAGCTTTCTTT
TRBV7-9	NA	TRBJ2-1	TRBD2	CASSRTSGRANEQFF	TGTGCCAGCAGCCGGACTAGCGGGAGGGCCAATGAGCAGTTCTTC
TRBV4-2	NA	TRBJ2-5	TRBD2	CASSHVVGGGETQYF	TGTGCCAGCAGCCACGTAGTCGGGGGGGGAGAGACCCAGTACTTC
TRBV27	NA	TRBJ1-4	NA	CASSLRRTGATNEKLFF	TGTGCCAGCAGTTTACGACGGACGGGAGCAACTAATGAAAAACTGTTTTTT
TRBV30	NA	TRBJ1-1	NA	CAWSGGQGGQNTEAFF	TGTGCCTGGAGTGGGGGGCAGGGCGGGCAGAACACTGAAGCTTTCTTT
TRBV2	NA	TRBJ1-5	NA	CASMTSGDRQPQHF	TGTGCCAGCATGACCTCAGGGGATCGCCAGCCCCAGCATTTT
TRBV5-1	few	TRBJ2-3	NA	CASKSGPSTDTQYF	TGCGCCAGCAAAAGCGGCCCTAGCACAGATACGCAGTATTTT
TRBV19	NA	TRBJ1-4	NA	CASSLQQGPNEKLFF	TGTGCCAGTAGTCTGCAACAGGGACCTAATGAAAAACTGTTTTTT
TRBV5-1	NA	TRBJ1-1	NA	CASSADTMNTEAFF	TGCGCCAGCAGCGCCGACACCATGAACACTGAAGCTTTCTTT
TRBV10-3	few	TRBJ2-6	TRBD2	CAISPQTSGSFGAGANVLTF	TGTGCCATCTCTCCCCAGACTAGCGGGTCCTTTGGGGCTGGGGCCAACGTCCTGACTTTC
TRBV5-4	NA	TRBJ2-1	TRBD1	CASSLGQGNEQFF	TGTGCCAGCAGCTTGGGACAGGGCAATGAGCAGTTCTTC
TRBV6-5	few	TRBJ2-3	NA	CASRGGQTDTQYF	TGTGCCAGCAGGGGGGGGCAAACAGATACGCAGTATTTT
TRBV5-1	NA	TRBJ2-7	TRBD1	CASSLLQGAYEQYF	TGCGCCAGCAGCTTGTTGCAGGGGGCTTACGAGCAGTACTTC
TRBV27	NA	TRBJ1-2	NA	CASSLRGAAGYTF	TGTGCCAGCAGTTTACGGGGTGCCGCGGGCTACACCTTC
TRBV11-2	NA	TRBJ1-4	NA	CASSLAALATNEKLFF	TGTGCCAGCAGCTTGGCGGCTTTGGCAACTAATGAAAAACTGTTTTTT
TRBV9	once	TRBJ2-7	TRBD2	CASSVAAGEKEQYF	TGTGCCAGCAGCGTGGCAGCGGGGGAGAAGGAGCAGTACTTC
TRBV2	NA	TRBJ2-7	TRBD2	CASSGGAGDYEQYF	TGTGCCAGCAGTGGGGGAGCGGGAGACTACGAGCAGTACTTC
TRBV28	NA	TRBJ2-1	TRBD2	CASSLIVGTSNEQFF	TGTGCCAGCAGTTTAATTGTTGGGACTAGCAATGAGCAGTTCTTC
TRBV5-6	NA	TRBJ1-1	NA	CASSLSWGGNRGSTEAFF	TGTGCCAGCAGCCTAAGCTGGGGGGGCAATCGGGGGAGCACTGAAGCTTTCTTT
TRBV9	few	TRBJ1-1	TRBD1	CASSVAGQGVGTEAFF	TGTGCCAGCAGCGTAGCGGGACAGGGGGTGGGCACTGAAGCTTTCTTT
TRBV18	NA	TRBJ1-5	NA	CASSPGGSNQPQHF	TGTGCCAGCTCGCCCGGGGGGAGCAATCAGCCCCAGCATTTT
TRBV19	NA	TRBJ2-2	NA	CASRPGSVDTGELFF	TGTGCCAGTCGTCCAGGCAGTGTAGACACCGGGGAGCTGTTTTTT
TRBV4-1	few	TRBJ1-1	TRBD1	CASSRDRGVEAFF	TGCGCCAGCAGCCGCGACAGGGGGGTTGAAGCTTTCTTT
TRBV6-5	NA	TRBJ1-1	NA	CASNFRGNTEAFF	TGTGCCAGCAATTTCAGGGGGAACACTGAAGCTTTCTTT
TRBV6-5	NA	TRBJ1-4	TRBD1	CASSLRGRPEKLFF	TGTGCCAGCAGTTTAAGGGGGCGCCCTGAAAAACTGTTTTTT
TRBV27	NA	TRBJ1-2	TRBD1	CASSLLGGGRGYTF	TGTGCCAGCAGTTTACTAGGGGGCGGTCGTGGCTACACCTTC
TRBV30	NA	TRBJ1-5	NA	CASWGGQLNQPQHF	TGTGCCAGTTGGGGGGGACAACTGAATCAGCCCCAGCATTTT
TRBV19	NA	TRBJ1-1	NA	CASSIAEAVNTEAFF	TGTGCCAGTAGTATAGCCGAAGCGGTGAACACTGAAGCTTTCTTT
TRBV5-1	NA	TRBJ2-2	TRBD1	CASSLRPGGNTGELFF	TGCGCCAGCAGCTTGCGTCCAGGGGGGAACACCGGGGAGCTGTTTTTT